This T cell receptor beta chain came from a study of blood T cell repertoires in COVID-19. Study information: Whether acute or convalescent, the COVID-19 samples came from the United States, Italy and Spain.

Authors' analysis steps: Amplification with reference gene primers provided the estimates of nucleated cell counts. This table comes from immunoSEQ multiplex PCR, and its TCRdb copy is limited to in-frame clones, with some not included. The V and J calls and clone size were taken over from that table, and D and trimming were inferred from the DNA. The data contain under 200,000 clones, less than 90% of them singletons. From germline, CDR1 is SEHNR and CDR2 FQNEAQ (reference sequence). This CDR3 contains 15 residues. Trimming cost V 1 base and J 4 bases, with 14 bases left between them. The chain links TRBV7-9 to TRBJ2-7; D not certain. What was sequenced was peripheral blood. The clonotype originates from a woman in her forties with acute or convalescent COVID-19. The CDR3 DNA reads as TGTGCCAGCAGCTTAGTCGACTCAAAGTCTTACGAGCAGTACTTC. Its translation: CASSLVDSKSYEQYF.